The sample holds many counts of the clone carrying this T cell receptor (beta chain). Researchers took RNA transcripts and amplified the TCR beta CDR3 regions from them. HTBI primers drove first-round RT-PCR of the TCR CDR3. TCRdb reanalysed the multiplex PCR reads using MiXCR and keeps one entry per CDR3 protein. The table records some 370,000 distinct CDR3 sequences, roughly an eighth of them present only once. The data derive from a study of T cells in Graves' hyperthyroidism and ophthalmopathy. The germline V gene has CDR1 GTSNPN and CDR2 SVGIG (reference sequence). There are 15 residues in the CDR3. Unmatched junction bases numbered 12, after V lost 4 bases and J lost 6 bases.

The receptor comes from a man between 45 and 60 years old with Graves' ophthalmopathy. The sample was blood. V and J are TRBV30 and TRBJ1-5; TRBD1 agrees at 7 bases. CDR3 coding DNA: TGTGCCTGGACACCTCGAGACAGGGATGTTCAGCCCCAGCATTTT. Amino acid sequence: CAWTPRDRDVQPQHF. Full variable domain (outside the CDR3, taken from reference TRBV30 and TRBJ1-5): SQTIHQWPATLVQPVGSPLSLECTVEGTSNPNLYWYRQAAGRGLQLLFYSVGIGQISSEVPQNLSASRPQDRQFILSSKKLLLSDSGFYLCAWTPRDRDVQPQHFGDGTRLSIL.